Below are 27 T cell receptor beta chains sequenced from a single sample in a study of neurological immune-mediated disorders. TCRdb re-called the 5' RACE reads through MiXCR, storing one row per CDR3 protein. The data hold 100,000 to 150,000 distinct CDR3 sequences, with about 3.4% observed a single time. Sequencing was carried out using PBMCs. The receptor source for this set is a woman aged 25 to 39 with multiple sclerosis.

In its sample, this clonotype was seen many times. The V call is TRBV29-1, the J call TRBJ2-6; D not certain. The V gene lost 4 bases and the J gene lost 2 bases, with 3 bases spanning the gap. CDR3 length: 12 residues. Germline CDR1 SQVTM, CDR2 ANQGSEA. In nucleotides, the CDR3 is TGCAGCGTTGTAGCTGGGGCCAACGTCCTGACTTTC. Encoded protein: CSVVAGANVLTF.

This clonotype appeared many times. The V gene is TRBV11-2, the J gene TRBJ2-1, with D tentatively TRBD2 (6 bases). The germline V gene encodes CDR1 SGHAT and CDR2 FQNNGV. With 1 base removed from V and 8 bases from J, the gap between germline ends came to 12 bases. This CDR3 is 14 amino acids long. CDR3 protein: CASSLGGTGDEQFF. The CDR3 DNA is TGTGCCAGCAGCTTAGGTGGCACGGGGGATGAGCAGTTCTTC.

The table lists this clonotype with many counts. The V gene is TRBV5-1, the J gene TRBJ2-7; D call uncertain. V lost 9 bases and J 5 bases, leaving 18 bases between the germline ends. CDR3 size: 13 residues. From germline, CDR1 is SGHRS and CDR2 YFSETQ. The CDR3 DNA sequence: TGCGCCACCAGTACTTCAAACGGCCACGAGCAGTACTTC. This codes for CATSTSNGHEQYF. Full variable domain (remainder filled in from reference TRBV5-1 and TRBJ2-7): KAGVTQTPRYLIKTRGQQVTLSCSPISGHRSVSWYQQTPGQGLQFLFEYFSETQRNKGNFPGRFSGRQFSNSRSEMNVSTLELGDSALYLCATSTSNGHEQYFGPGTRLTVT.

This clonotype was counted at least ten times. The V gene is TRBV4-3, the J gene TRBJ2-7, with D perhaps being TRBD1 or TRBD2 (5 bases each). CDR3 length equals 15 residues. CDR1 and CDR2 (germline): LGHNA, YSLEER. Trimming pared 0 bases from V and 5 bases from J, leaving 14 bases between. The CDR3 loop reads CASSQDRAGSNEQYF. CDR3 nucleotide sequence: TGCGCCAGCAGCCAAGACCGGGCAGGGAGCAACGAGCAGTACTTC.

CDR3 region: CASSHAVMGGTEAFF. Written as DNA, the CDR3 is TGTGCCAGCAGCCACGCTGTGATGGGTGGCACTGAAGCTTTCTTT. The chain employs TRBV3-1 and TRBJ1-1; D not certain. The CDR3 length is 15 residues. V lost 3 bases, J lost 4 bases, and 15 bases lay in between. The germline gives CDR1 LGHDT, CDR2 YNNKEL (reference sequence).

This clonotype has only a few counts. The chain uses TRBV12-3 or TRBV12-4 and TRBJ2-7; TRBD1 matches at 9 bases. The CDR3 sequence is 14 residues long. V shed 2 bases, J shed 7 bases, and the junction held 6 bases outside the gene matches. The CDR3 region is CASSLRDRVGEQYF. The CDR3 nucleotides read TGTGCCAGCAGTTTAAGGGACAGGGTGGGAGAGCAGTACTTC.

There are many counts of this clonotype. The rearrangement uses TRBV6-6 and TRBJ2-7, with 8 bases fitting TRBD1. The CDR3 contains 15 residues. V was clipped by 6 bases and J by 2 bases; unmatched bases: 9. Germline CDR1 and CDR2: MNHNY and SVGAGI (reference sequence). CDR3: CASSFHRGTAYEQYF. DNA of the CDR3: TGTGCCAGCAGCTTTCACAGGGGGACAGCCTACGAGCAGTACTTC.

This clonotype was recorded at least ten times. The genes are TRBV20-1 and TRBJ2-1; 8 nucleotides line up with TRBD2. Germline V gene lookup returns CDR1 DFQATT and CDR2 SNEGSKA (reference sequence). There are 18 residues in the CDR3. The junction had 11 bases not matched to a gene; V was cut back by 1 base and J by 0 bases. Written as DNA, the CDR3 is TGCAGTGCTAGAGCCCCTCGGGGGGGAACTAACTCCTACAATGAGCAGTTCTTC. Translating it yields CSARAPRGGTNSYNEQFF.

This clonotype was observed at least ten times. The chain joins TRBV20-1 to TRBJ1-1; a possible D gene is TRBD1 (5 bases). The CDR3 has 13 residues. The germline V gene has CDR1 DFQATT and CDR2 SNEGSKA (reference sequence). V was cut by 2 bases and J by 5 bases, with 12 bases left in between. This CDR3 is CSARTGRATEAFF. The CDR3, as DNA: TGCAGTGCTAGAACGGGCAGGGCAACTGAAGCTTTCTTT.

The table lists this clonotype with many counts. V usage is TRBV20-1 and J usage is TRBJ2-3; a weak D match, TRBD2 (6 bases). Germline lookup yields CDR1 DFQATT and CDR2 SNEGSKA (reference sequence). The CDR3 contains 16 residues. Trimming removed 0 bases from V and 5 bases from J, with 18 bases in between. The CDR3 loop reads CSARDRLLAAGDTQYF. CDR3 in DNA: TGCAGTGCTAGAGATCGTTTACTAGCAGCAGGAGATACGCAGTATTTT.

This clonotype occurred many times. The chain links TRBV6-5 to TRBJ1-6; no clear D gene. Germline V gives CDR1 MNHEY, CDR2 SVGAGI. The CDR3 runs to 15 residues. V lost 6 bases to trimming and J lost 9 bases, with 18 bases between them. The DNA for the CDR3 is TGTGCCAGCAGAGCCGCCATTGGCCCTGTTTCACCCCTCCACTTT. Translated, it gives CASRAAIGPVSPLHF.

The table lists this clonotype with many counts. This chain connects TRBV6-6 to TRBJ2-3, with 8 bases that match TRBD1. CDR1 and CDR2 (germline): MNHNY, SVGAGI (reference sequence). CDR3 length: 14 residues. Trimming took 5 bases from V and 4 from J; bases not matched to a gene: 5. CDR3 protein: CASSKSRGPDTQYF. In nucleotides, the CDR3 is TGTGCCAGCAGTAAATCCAGGGGGCCAGATACGCAGTATTTT.

This clonotype was seen at least ten times. The CDR3 DNA is TGTGCCAGCAGTTACGCCAGGGGGTTTTACAATGAGCAGTTCTTC. Translated, it gives CASSYARGFYNEQFF. The chain has TRBV6-2 or TRBV6-3 and TRBJ2-1; the match to TRBD1 covers 7 bases. The ends lost 2 bases at V and 4 bases at J; junction bases unmatched: 5. Per germline, CDR1 MNHEY and CDR2 SVGEGT. The CDR3 is made up of 15 amino acids.

This clonotype was recorded at least ten times. CDR3 in amino acids: CASSQRPGEQETQYF. CDR3 DNA: TGTGCCAGCAGCCAGAGGCCGGGGGAGCAAGAGACCCAGTACTTC. This chain links TRBV11-2 with TRBJ2-5, with TRBD2 as a possible D gene (6 bases). CDR1 SGHAT and CDR2 FQNNGV come from the germline V gene. The V and J ends lost 5 bases and 2 bases respectively, with 15 bases between them. The CDR3 extends over 15 amino acids.

This clonotype showed up many times. V is TRBV7-2 and J is TRBJ1-6; D call uncertain. The CDR3 has 14 residues. Trimming cost V 3 bases and J 7 bases, with 10 bases left between them. Germline loops: CDR1 SGHTA, CDR2 FQGNSA. CDR3 coding DNA: TGTGCCAGCAGCTTGGTCCAGAAGAATTCACCCCTCCACTTT. Protein sequence: CASSLVQKNSPLHF.

At least ten counts were recorded for this clonotype. The rearrangement links TRBV6-5 to TRBJ2-1; TRBD1 matches at 11 bases. Per the germline V gene, CDR1 is MNHEY and CDR2 is SVGAGI. Unmatched junction bases numbered 18, after V lost 2 bases and J lost 0 bases. The CDR3 runs 22 residues. The CDR3 DNA sequence: TGTGCCAGCAGTTACCCCGGACAGGGGGCATCGGGGCCCCTACCCTCCTACAATGAGCAGTTCTTC. Its translation is CASSYPGQGASGPLPSYNEQFF.

As to this clonotype: This may stem from a read error, because a much larger clone lies one nucleotide away. The chain carries TRBV7-2 and TRBJ1-5; D gene unclear. This CDR3 contains 14 residues. Germline CDR1 reads SGHTA; CDR2 reads FQGNSA. V was trimmed by 1 base and J by 6 bases, leaving 10 bases between them. Here the CDR3 reads CASSLVPMTQPQHF. CDR3 bases: TGTGCCAGCAGCTTAGTCCCGATGACTCAGCCCCAGCATTTT.

This clonotype came up many times. The rearrangement links TRBV4-3 to TRBJ2-7; D remains ambiguous. V lost 1 base and J lost 4, with 11 bases in between. CDR3 length equals 14 residues. Looked up from germline, CDR1 is LGHNA and CDR2 is YSLEER. This chain's CDR3 is CASSQGANPYEQYF. The CDR3, as DNA: TGCGCCAGCAGCCAAGGGGCAAACCCTTACGAGCAGTACTTC.

Comment on this clonotype: A much larger clone sits a single nucleotide away, making a read error possible. The chain has TRBV6-6 and TRBJ1-5; D call uncertain. The CDR3 length is 12 residues. Germline CDR1 MNHNY, CDR2 SVGAGI (reference sequence). The CDR3 region has the DNA TGTGAAATAAAAGGTCCCAATCAGCCCCAGCATTTT. Its protein is CEIKGPNQPQHF.

This clonotype was recorded many times. V gene TRBV7-8 combines with J gene TRBJ2-7; possible D gene TRBD2, 6 bases. The CDR3 sequence is 15 residues long. Germline-derived CDR1 and CDR2 are SGHVS and FQNEAQ. The V gene lost 1 base and the J gene lost 3 bases, with 13 bases spanning the gap. CDR3 protein: CASSLDRGSVYEQYF. CDR3 nucleotide sequence: TGTGCCAGCAGCTTAGACCGGGGGAGCGTCTACGAGCAGTACTTC.

This clonotype was picked up many times. The rearrangement links TRBV2 to TRBJ2-7; no clear D gene. The germline CDR1 and CDR2 sequences are SNHLY and FYNNEI. The CDR3 is 12 residues long. The ends were cut back, 6 bases at V and 4 bases at J, with 10 bases in the middle. The CDR3 is CASRGTVYEQYF. CDR3 nucleotides: TGTGCCAGCAGGGGCACGGTTTACGAGCAGTACTTC.

J is TRBJ2-7 and V is TRBV18, with D possibly matching TRBD1 (6 bases). The germline V gene encodes CDR1 KGHSH and CDR2 LQKENI. CDR3 size: 15 residues. The V end lost 1 base, the J end lost 0 bases, and 10 bases lay between the germline ends. Here the CDR3 reads CASSPQGVSSYEQYF. CDR3 nucleotides: TGTGCCAGCTCACCACAGGGGGTAAGCTCCTACGAGCAGTACTTC.

This clonotype appeared many times. The chain couples TRBV20-1 to TRBJ2-3; D perhaps matches TRBD2 (6 bases). CDR1 DFQATT and CDR2 SNEGSKA come from the germline V gene (reference sequence). The CDR3 has 17 amino acids. V lost 2 bases, J lost 1 base, and 19 bases lay in between. CDR3 DNA: TGCAGTGCTAGACCCAGGGCAGGGTGGGGGGGCACAGATACGCAGTATTTT. Amino acids: CSARPRAGWGGTDTQYF.

At least ten counts were recorded for this clonotype. The gene calls are TRBV11-2 and TRBJ2-3, with a tentative D call TRBD1 (5 bases). V lost 4 bases, J lost 2 bases, and 16 bases lay in between. The CDR3 spans 16 residues. Per germline, CDR1 SGHAT and CDR2 FQNNGV. The CDR3 region has the DNA TGTGCCAGCAGCTCATTACCCCATGGACACACAGATACGCAGTATTTT. Translated, it gives CASSSLPHGHTDTQYF.

This clonotype was recorded many times. The chain uses TRBV4-3 and TRBJ2-1, with a possible D match to TRBD2 (6 bases). This CDR3 contains 13 residues. With 1 base removed from V and 5 bases from J, the gap between germline ends came to 6 bases. Germline CDR1 LGHNA, CDR2 YSLEER. In nucleotides, the CDR3 is TGCGCCAGCAGCCAAGGACTAGACAATGAGCAGTTCTTC. Translation gives CASSQGLDNEQFF.

There are many counts of this clonotype. The CDR3, as DNA: TGTGCCAGCAGCTTGTTCTCGACGGCGGATGAAAAACTGTTTTTT. This encodes CASSLFSTADEKLFF. This chain links TRBV5-5 with TRBJ1-4; no clear D. V lost 1 base and J lost 6, with 13 bases in between. CDR3 length equals 15 residues. The germline V gene has CDR1 SGHKS and CDR2 YYEKEE (reference sequence).

This clonotype was detected ten times or more. The chain links TRBV5-6 to TRBJ2-1, with no clear D. CDR1 and CDR2 (germline): SGHDT, YYEEEE. CDR3 length: 14 residues. The V gene lost 4 bases and the J gene lost 5 bases, with 13 bases spanning the gap. This CDR3 reads CASSLLSGNNEQFF. The CDR3 coding sequence is TGTGCCAGCAGCCTCCTCTCTGGAAACAATGAGCAGTTCTTC.